This T cell receptor (beta chain) was identified during a study of CD8 T cells in ankylosing spondylitis. TCRdb analysed the 5' RACE reads with MiXCR anew, one entry per CDR3 protein. This sample carries about 150,000 distinct CDR3 sequences, about 42% of them seen once, and the ten largest clones take around 15%. Details on this clonotype: The antigen is undetermined.

This CDR3 is 15 amino acids long. V lost 0 bases and J lost 1, with 9 bases in between. Study-level results: Within ankylosing spondylitis blood, a TCR beta motif made up of seven or eight highly homologous variants appeared to be characteristic.

Sequencing input: synovial fluid, either unsorted or a sorted T cell fraction (not recorded which). The chain has TRBV23-1 and TRBJ2-5, with D possibly TRBD1 on 6 matching bases. TRBV23-1 counts as an open reading frame of uncertain function. This TCR was recovered from a male donor with ankylosing spondylitis. CDR3 protein: CASSQSGHLQETQYF. CDR3 sequence (DNA): TGCGCCAGCAGTCAATCGGGACACCTCCAAGAGACCCAGTACTTC.